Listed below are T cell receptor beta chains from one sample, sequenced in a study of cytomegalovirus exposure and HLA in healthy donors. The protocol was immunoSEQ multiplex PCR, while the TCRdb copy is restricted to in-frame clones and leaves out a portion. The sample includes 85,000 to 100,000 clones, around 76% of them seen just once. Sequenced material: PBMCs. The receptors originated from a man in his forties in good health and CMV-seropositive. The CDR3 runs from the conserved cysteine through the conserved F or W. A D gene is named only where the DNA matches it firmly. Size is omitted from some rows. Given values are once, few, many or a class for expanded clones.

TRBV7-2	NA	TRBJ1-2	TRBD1	TGTGCCAGCAGCGCCTCAGGGGGCTATGGCTACACCTTC	CASSASGGYGYTF
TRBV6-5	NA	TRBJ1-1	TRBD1	TGTGCCAGCAGTCGGACAGGGAAGACTGAAGCTTTCTTT	CASSRTGKTEAFF
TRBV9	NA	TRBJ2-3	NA	TGTGCCAGCAGCGTAGGGGCGGGATCCACAGATACGCAGTATTTT	CASSVGAGSTDTQYF
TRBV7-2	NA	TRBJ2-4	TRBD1	TGTGCCAGCAGCTTATTCGGACAGGGGCACATTCAGTACTTC	CASSLFGQGHIQYF
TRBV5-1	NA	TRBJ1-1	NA	TGCGCCAGCAGCTTCGGGGATCGGGGCACTGAAGCTTTCTTT	CASSFGDRGTEAFF
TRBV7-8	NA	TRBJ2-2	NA	TGTGCCAGCAGAATATTCGGACAATTAAACACCGGGGAGCTGTTTTTT	CASRIFGQLNTGELFF
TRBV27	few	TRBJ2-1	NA	TGTGCCAGCAGTTTATCTTTCCTGACTAGTTACAATGAGCAGTTCTTC	CASSLSFLTSYNEQFF
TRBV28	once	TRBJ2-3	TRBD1	TGTGCCAGCAGTTCCCCGGGACAGTCCCCAGATACGCAGTATTTT	CASSSPGQSPDTQYF
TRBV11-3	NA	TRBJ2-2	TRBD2	TGTGCCAGCAGCTTAGGTGGCGGGAGGGCCGGGACCGGGGAGCTGTTTTTT	CASSLGGGRAGTGELFF
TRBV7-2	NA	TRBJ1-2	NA	TGTGCCAGCAGCACATACCGGACAGAGGAGGTGGGGGGCTACACCTTC	CASSTYRTEEVGGYTF
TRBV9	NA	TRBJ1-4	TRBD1	TGTGCCAGCAGCGTGGGGACAGGAGCTACTGAAAAACTGTTTTTT	CASSVGTGATEKLFF
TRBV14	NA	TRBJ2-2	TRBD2	TGTGCCAGCAGCCCGGCGGGAACTAGCGGGGGGGCCTTCTTAACCGGGGAGCTGTTTTTT	CASSPAGTSGGAFLTGELFF
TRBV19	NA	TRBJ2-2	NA	TGTGCCAGTATGGGCTACGCGAACACCGGGGAGCTGTTTTTT	CASMGYANTGELFF
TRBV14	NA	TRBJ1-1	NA	TGTGCCAGCCTACCCCTACAGATCGGGAACACTGAAGCTTTCTTT	CASLPLQIGNTEAFF
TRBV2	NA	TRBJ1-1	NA	TGTGCCAGCAGTGATTCAGGGGTGAAGGAAGCTTTCTTT	CASSDSGVKEAFF
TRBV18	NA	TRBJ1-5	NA	TGTGCCAGCTCACCACTTCAGGGGCCGAGCAATCAGCCCCAGCATTTT	CASSPLQGPSNQPQHF
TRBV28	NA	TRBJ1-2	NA	TGTGCCAGCAGTTTAGGAGAATATGGCTACACCTTC	CASSLGEYGYTF
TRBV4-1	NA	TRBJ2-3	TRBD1	TGCGCCAGCAGCCGACGACAGGGGGCAGCGACAGATACGCAGTATTTT	CASSRRQGAATDTQYF
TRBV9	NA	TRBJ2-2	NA	TGTGCCAGCAGCGTGGACTACACGGTGCTGAACACCGGGGAGCTGTTTTTT	CASSVDYTVLNTGELFF
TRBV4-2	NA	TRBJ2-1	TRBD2	TGTGCCAGCAGCCAAGAATCGGCCCTAGCGGGGGAGCAGTTCTTC	CASSQESALAGEQFF
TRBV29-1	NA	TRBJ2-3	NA	TGCAGCGTTGAGTCGACACCCCCTAGCACAGATACGCAGTATTTT	CSVESTPPSTDTQYF
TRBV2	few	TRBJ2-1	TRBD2	TGTGCCAGCAGTGAACTAGCGGGAGGGCACAATGAGCAGTTCTTC	CASSELAGGHNEQFF
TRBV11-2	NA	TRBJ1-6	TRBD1	TGTGCCAGCAGCTTAGTGACAGGGGGGAATAATTCACCCCTCCACTTT	CASSLVTGGNNSPLHF
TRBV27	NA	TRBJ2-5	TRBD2	TGTGCCAGCAGTTCAAAGCCTAAAAAGCGGGGGGGAGAGACCCAGTACTTC	CASSSKPKKRGGETQYF
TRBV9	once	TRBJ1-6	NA	TGTGCCAGCAGCCCGGGACAAACTAATTCACCCCTCCACTTT	CASSPGQTNSPLHF
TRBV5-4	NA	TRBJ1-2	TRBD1	TGTGCCAGCAGCTTGTCACCGGGACAGGGGGCGAGAGGCTACACCTTC	CASSLSPGQGARGYTF
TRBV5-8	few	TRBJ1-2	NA	TGTGCCAGCAGCTTGGTTACAGGGTGGTACTATGGCTACACCTTC	CASSLVTGWYYGYTF
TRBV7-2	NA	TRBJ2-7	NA	TGTGCCAGCAGCTTAGACCTCGGACTGGGGAACGAGCAGTACTTC	CASSLDLGLGNEQYF
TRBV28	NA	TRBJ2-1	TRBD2	TGTGCCAGCAGTTCGATTGTGTTGGCGGGAGGGTTGGGTGAGCAGTTCTTC	CASSSIVLAGGLGEQFF
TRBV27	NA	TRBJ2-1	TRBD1	TGTGCCAGCACCGAAGGCAGGGGGAATGAGCAGTTCTTC	CASTEGRGNEQFF
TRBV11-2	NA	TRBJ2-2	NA	TGTGCCAGCAGCTTAGAGGCTGGGGAGCTGTTTTTT	CASSLEAGELFF
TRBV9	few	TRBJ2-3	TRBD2	TGTGCCAGCAGCGTAGCCCGACTAGCGGGGGGCACAGATACGCAGTATTTT	CASSVARLAGGTDTQYF
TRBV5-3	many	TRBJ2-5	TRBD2	TGTGCCAGAAGCTTCGAGCGGGGGGCCCAAGAGACCCAGTACTTC	CARSFERGAQETQYF
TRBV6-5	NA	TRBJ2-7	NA	TGTGCCAGCAGTTACGGGGACACTCTTCAGCAGTACTTC	CASSYGDTLQQYF
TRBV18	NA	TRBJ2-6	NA	TGTGCCAGCTCACCAGCCGGGTTCGCGACAGGTGGGGCCAACGTCCTGACTTTC	CASSPAGFATGGANVLTF
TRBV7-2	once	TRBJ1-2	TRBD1	TGTGCCAGCAGCTTAGCTTTGGGACAGGGGGCCTATGGCTACACCTTC	CASSLALGQGAYGYTF
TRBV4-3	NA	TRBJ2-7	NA	TGCGCCAGCAGCCAAGAGACAGCCTTCGAGCAGTACTTC	CASSQETAFEQYF
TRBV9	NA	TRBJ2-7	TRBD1	TGTGCCAGCAGCGAAGGACAGGGGGGATTCTACGAGCAGTACTTC	CASSEGQGGFYEQYF
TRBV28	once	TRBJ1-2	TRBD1	TGTGCCAGCAGTCCAGGACAGGGATTCGGCGGCTACACCTTC	CASSPGQGFGGYTF
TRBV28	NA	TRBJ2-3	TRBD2	TGTGCCAGCAGTTTATGGGCGGGAGGGCCAGACACGCAGTATTTT	CASSLWAGGPDTQYF
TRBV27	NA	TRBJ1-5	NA	TGTGCCAGCAGTTCCAGCGGGGGTATTAGCAATCAGCCCCAGCATTTT	CASSSSGGISNQPQHF
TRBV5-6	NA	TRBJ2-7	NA	TGTGCCAGCAGCTTGGTCACCTACGAGCAGTACTTC	CASSLVTYEQYF
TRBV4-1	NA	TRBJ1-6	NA	TGCGCCAGCAGCCAAGAGCGGGGTGATTCACCCCTCCACTTT	CASSQERGDSPLHF
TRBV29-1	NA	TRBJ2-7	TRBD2	TGCAGCGTTAAAATCGGGGCGGGAGGGGAATACGAGCAGTACTTC	CSVKIGAGGEYEQYF
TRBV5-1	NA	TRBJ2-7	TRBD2	TGCGCCAGCAGCACACGACTAGCGGGAGCCGAGCAGTACTTC	CASSTRLAGAEQYF
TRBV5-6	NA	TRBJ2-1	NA	TGTGCCAGCAGCTTGGGCTACTTGGACAATGAGCAGTTCTTC	CASSLGYLDNEQFF
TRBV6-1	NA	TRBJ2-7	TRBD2	TGTGCAGCCGGGACTAGAGGCCGCGAGCAGTACTTC	CAAGTRGREQYF
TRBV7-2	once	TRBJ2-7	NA	TGTGCCAGCAGCTTAGTTTTTTCCTCCGAGCAGTACTTC	CASSLVFSSEQYF
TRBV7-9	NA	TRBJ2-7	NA	TGTTCCAGCAGCTTCCCCTCCGGCGGCGCCACCTCCTACGAGCAGTACTTC	CSSSFPSGGATSYEQYF
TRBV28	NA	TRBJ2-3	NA	TGTGCCAGCAGTTCTGCCGGGGACACGGCAGATACGCAGTATTTT	CASSSAGDTADTQYF
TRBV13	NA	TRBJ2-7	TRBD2	TGTGCCAGCACCTCTGACGGGAGGGGATCCTACGAGCAGTACTTC	CASTSDGRGSYEQYF
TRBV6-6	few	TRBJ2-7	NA	TGTGCCAGCAGTCCCGCCCCCAGTATAGGGGGGTACTTC	CASSPAPSIGGYF